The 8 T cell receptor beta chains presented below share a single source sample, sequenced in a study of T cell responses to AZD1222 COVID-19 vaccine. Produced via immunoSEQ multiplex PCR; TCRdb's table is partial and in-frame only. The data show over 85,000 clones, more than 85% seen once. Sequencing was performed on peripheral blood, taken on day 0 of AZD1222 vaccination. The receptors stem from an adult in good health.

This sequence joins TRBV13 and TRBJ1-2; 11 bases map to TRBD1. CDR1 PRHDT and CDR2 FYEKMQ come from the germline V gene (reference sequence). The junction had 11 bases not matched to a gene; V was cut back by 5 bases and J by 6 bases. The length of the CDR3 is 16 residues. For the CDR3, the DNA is TGTGCCAGCAGCCCCAGAGCGGGACAGGGGGGTGATGGCTACACCTTC. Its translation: CASSPRAGQGGDGYTF.

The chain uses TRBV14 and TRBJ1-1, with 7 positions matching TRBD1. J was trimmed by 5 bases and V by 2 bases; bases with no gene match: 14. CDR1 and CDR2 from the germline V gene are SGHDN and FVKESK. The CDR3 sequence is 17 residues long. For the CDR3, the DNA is TGTGCCAGCAGCCAACGAAAAAGACAGGGTTGGGAGACTGAAGCTTTCTTT. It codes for CASSQRKRQGWETEAFF.

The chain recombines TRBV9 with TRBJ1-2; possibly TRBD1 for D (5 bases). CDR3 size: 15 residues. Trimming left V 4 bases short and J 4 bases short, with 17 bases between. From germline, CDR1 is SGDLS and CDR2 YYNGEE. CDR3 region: CASSPDPGASYGYTF. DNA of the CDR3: TGTGCCAGCAGCCCGGACCCCGGGGCAAGCTATGGCTACACCTTC.

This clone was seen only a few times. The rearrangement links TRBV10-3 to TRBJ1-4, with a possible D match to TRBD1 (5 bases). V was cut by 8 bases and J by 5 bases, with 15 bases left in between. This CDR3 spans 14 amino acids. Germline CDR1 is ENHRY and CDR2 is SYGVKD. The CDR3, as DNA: TGTGCCATCGCCGGGGCACCCGACAATGAAAAACTGTTTTTT. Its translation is CAIAGAPDNEKLFF.

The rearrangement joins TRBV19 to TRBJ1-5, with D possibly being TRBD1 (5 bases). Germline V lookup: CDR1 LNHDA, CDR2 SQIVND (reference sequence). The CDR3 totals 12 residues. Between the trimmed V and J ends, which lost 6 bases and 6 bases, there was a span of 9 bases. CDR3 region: CASSKGAQPQHF. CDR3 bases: TGTGCCAGTAGCAAAGGGGCTCAGCCCCAGCATTTT.

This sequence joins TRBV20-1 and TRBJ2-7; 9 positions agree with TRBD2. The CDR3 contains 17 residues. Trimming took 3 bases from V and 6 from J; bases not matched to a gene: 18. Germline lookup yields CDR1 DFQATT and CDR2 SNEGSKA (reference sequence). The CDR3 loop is CSASLFIAGAPPLEQYF. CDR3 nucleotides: TGCAGTGCTAGTTTATTCATAGCGGGAGCGCCACCCCTCGAGCAGTACTTC.

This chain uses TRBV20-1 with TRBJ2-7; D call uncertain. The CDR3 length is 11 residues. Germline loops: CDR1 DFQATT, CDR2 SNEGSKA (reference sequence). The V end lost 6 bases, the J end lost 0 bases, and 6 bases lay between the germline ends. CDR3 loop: CSASHSYEQYF. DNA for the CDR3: TGCAGTGCCAGTCACTCCTACGAGCAGTACTTC.

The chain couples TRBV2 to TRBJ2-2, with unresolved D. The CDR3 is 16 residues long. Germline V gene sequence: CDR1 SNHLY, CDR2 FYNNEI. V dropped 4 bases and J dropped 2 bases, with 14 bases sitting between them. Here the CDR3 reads CASSVEAQANTGELFF. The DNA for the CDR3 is TGTGCCAGCAGTGTTGAGGCGCAGGCTAACACCGGGGAGCTGTTTTTT. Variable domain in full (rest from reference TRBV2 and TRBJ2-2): EPEVTQTPSHQVTQMGQEVILRCVPISNHLYFYWYRQILGQKVEFLVSFYNNEISEKSEIFDDQFSVERPDGSNFTLKIRSTKLEDSAMYFCASSVEAQANTGELFFGEGSRLTVL.